The present entry profiles one T cell receptor beta chain with its context. The target antigen is unknown. The sample is drawn from a study of T cell repertoires in cytomegalovirus infection. The wider study: Recently identified HLA-C-restricted and well-studied HLA-B-restricted CMV epitopes were used. An indication of both CMV infection and matching HLA type came from public TCR beta signatures.

Study observations and caveats: There were HLA-C-restricted CMV-specific TCR beta clonotypes dominating the ex vivo response. Summed public TCR beta family frequency identified CMV carriers bearing the relevant HLA.

TCRdb used MiXCR to reprocess the reads, holding one entry per CDR3 protein. This table holds around 200,000 distinct CDR3 sequences, 30% to 45% found once. This receptor was taken from a human donor in good health (CMV status not recorded). Some clones in this sample may be carry-over from other donors' samples. Source: CD8+ T cells from cultured PBMCs, taken from culture after CMV antigen stimulation.

Written as DNA, the CDR3 is TGTGCCAGCACTTTTACAGGAGCTGGGGCCAACGTCCTGACTTTC. As protein: CASTFTGAGANVLTF. This chain joins TRBV12-3 or TRBV12-4 and TRBJ2-6; tentatively, D is TRBD1 (5 bases). V was shortened by 7 bases and J by 2 bases, with 12 bases between the two germline ends. The CDR3 sequence is 15 residues long.